Presented here are 28 T cell receptor beta chains from one specimen sequenced in a study of T cells expressing NK-cell markers. TCRdb reanalyzed the 5' RACE reads, giving one entry per CDR3 protein sequence and no DNA. This sample lists 550,000 to 600,000 distinct CDR3 sequences; its ten largest clones have 3% to 4.5%. What was sequenced was blood T cells: a sorted CD56 or NKG2C T cell subset, CD4+ or CD8+ T cells, or bulk PBMC T cells (not recorded which). The receptors stem from a man between 18 and 29 years old in good health.

The chain recombines TRBV2 with TRBJ2-2; TCRdb's D gene call, TRBD2, goes unchecked for lack of DNA. This CDR3 comprises 16 residues. The germline V gene encodes CDR1 SNHLY and CDR2 FYNNEI. The chain's CDR3 is CASSARLAGVTGELFF.

The gene calls are TRBV27 and TRBJ2-6; TCRdb gives TRBD1 as the D gene, but with no DNA this cannot be confirmed. The CDR3 sequence is 16 residues long. CDR1 is MNHEY, CDR2 SMNVEV, per germline (reference sequence). The CDR3 spells CASSLLGHRGANVLTF.

The chain has TRBV10-2 and TRBJ2-5; absent DNA, TCRdb's TRBD1 call cannot be checked. Germline CDR1 is WSHSY and CDR2 is SAAADI. This CDR3 region has 15 residues. CDR3 protein: CASTYIDRGPETQYF.

The V and J genes are TRBV9 and TRBJ2-5. This CDR3 contains 15 residues. Germline values: CDR1 SGDLS, CDR2 YYNGEE. CDR3 sequence: CASSVGRKNVETQYF.

The J gene is TRBJ1-6, the V gene TRBV5-1; TCRdb's D call of TRBD1 is untestable without DNA. CDR3 size: 13 residues. Per the germline V gene, CDR1 is SGHRS and CDR2 is YFSETQ. The CDR3 spells CASSGDGNSPLHF.

This CDR3 is CASSLFLVRSTDTQYF. The chain couples TRBV7-2 to TRBJ2-3. The germline V gene has CDR1 SGHTA and CDR2 FQGNSA. CDR3 length: 16 residues.

V is TRBV12-3 or TRBV12-4 and J is TRBJ2-3. The CDR3 is made up of 16 amino acids. The CDR3 reads CASSFPIGLDADTQYF.

The chain links TRBV6-1 to TRBJ2-5; TCRdb names TRBD2, which stays unverified in the absence of DNA. Germline-derived CDR1 and CDR2 are MNHNS and SASEGT. CDR3 length equals 16 residues. CDR3 residues: CASRSMAGGPQETQYF.

This sequence joins TRBV9 and TRBJ1-5. Per the germline V gene, CDR1 is SGDLS and CDR2 is YYNGEE. This CDR3 comprises 15 residues. CDR3 loop: CASSVGVFGNQPQHF.

This rearrangement joins TRBV7-8 to TRBJ2-7. The CDR3 is 14 amino acids. Per the germline V gene, CDR1 is SGHVS and CDR2 is FQNEAQ. This CDR3 reads CASRNLGIAYEQYF.

This chain connects TRBV12-3 or TRBV12-4 to TRBJ1-2. The CDR3 spans 12 residues. The chain's CDR3 is CASTDEGFGYTF.

This chain links TRBV28 with TRBJ1-1; the D call from TCRdb, TRBD1, cannot be confirmed without DNA. This CDR3 region has 14 residues. Germline CDR1 and CDR2: MDHEN and SYDVKM. CDR3 region: CASALGGLRTEAFF.

This chain uses TRBV24-1 with TRBJ2-3; no DNA is available, so the TRBD2 call from TCRdb remains unchecked. The CDR3 has 16 amino acids. From germline, CDR1 is KGHDR and CDR2 SFDVKD. The CDR3 region is CATSDYGLAGVLTQYF.

This chain uses TRBV9 with TRBJ2-6; TCRdb reports TRBD1, a call that lacks DNA to check it against. CDR3 length: 16 amino acids. CDR1 SGDLS and CDR2 YYNGEE come from the germline V gene. CDR3 in amino acids: CASSVGLGDGANVLTF.

V is TRBV5-6 and J is TRBJ2-2; lacking DNA, the TRBD1 call made by TCRdb goes unchecked. The CDR3 runs to 20 residues. Germline V CDR1 and CDR2: SGHDT, YYEEEE. CDR3 protein: CASSPGSKWGIPSNTGELFF.

The chain employs TRBV11-2 and TRBJ2-5; TCRdb designates TRBD2, a call that cannot be tested without DNA. The CDR3 extends over 15 amino acids. From germline, CDR1 is SGHAT and CDR2 FQNNGV. The CDR3 protein is CASSSRAGTQETQYF.

The chain has TRBV7-8 and TRBJ2-1; there is no DNA to check the TCRdb D call of TRBD2. Per germline, CDR1 SGHVS and CDR2 FQNEAQ. This CDR3 is built from 15 residues. The CDR3 protein is CASSLDGSRKHEQFF.

The genes are TRBV6-2 or TRBV6-3 and TRBJ2-7; TCRdb proposes TRBD1, but this gene call is untestable without DNA. Germline V gene lookup returns CDR1 MNHEY and CDR2 SVGEGT. CDR3 size: 12 residues. This CDR3 is CASSYPGQEQYF.

The chain combines TRBV11-2 with TRBJ1-5; TCRdb's D call, TRBD1, is unchecked because there is no DNA. Germline CDR1 is SGHAT and CDR2 is FQNNGV. The CDR3 is made up of 13 amino acids. CDR3 sequence: CASSSGTNQPQHF.

CDR3 sequence reads: CASSSPSGVRTGELFF. The V call is TRBV28, the J call TRBJ2-2; the D gene TCRdb calls, TRBD1, cannot be checked with no DNA. The V gene's germline CDR1 is MDHEN and CDR2 SYDVKM. The CDR3 extends over 16 amino acids.

The V gene is TRBV5-1, the J gene TRBJ2-2. This CDR3 has 17 amino acids. Germline assignment: CDR1 SGHRS and CDR2 YFSETQ. CDR3: CASSGREITTNTGELFF.

V and J are TRBV27 and TRBJ2-3; as DNA is missing, the TRBD2 call by TCRdb cannot be tested. Germline V lookup: CDR1 MNHEY, CDR2 SMNVEV (reference sequence). The CDR3 is 15 residues long. The CDR3 protein is CASGLGAGVFNTQYF.

This rearrangement joins TRBV7-9 to TRBJ2-1; TCRdb picks TRBD1, but there is no DNA to check that call. The CDR3 loop spans 14 amino acids. Germline V gene data show CDR1 as SEHNR and CDR2 as FQNEAQ (reference sequence). The CDR3 region is CASSSASRANEQFF.

The chain is built from TRBV5-1 and TRBJ2-1; lacking DNA, the TRBD1 call made by TCRdb goes unchecked. The CDR3 runs to 16 residues. The germline V gene has CDR1 SGHRS and CDR2 YFSETQ. The CDR3 loop is CASSSPSSSPVREQFF.

The rearrangement uses TRBV27 and TRBJ2-5. CDR3 length: 13 amino acids. Germline lookup yields CDR1 MNHEY and CDR2 SMNVEV (reference sequence). The CDR3: CASSLSLTETQYF.

This chain joins TRBV10-3 and TRBJ2-1; TCRdb's D call of TRBD2 is untestable without DNA. The CDR3 covers 14 residues. CDR1 and CDR2 (germline): ENHRY, SYGVKD. CDR3 in amino acids: CAISELAGYNEQFF.

The chain recombines TRBV30 with TRBJ1-1. CDR1 and CDR2 (germline): GTSNPN, SVGIG (reference sequence). CDR3 length: 13 amino acids. The chain's CDR3 is CAWSGGWDTEAFF.

This rearrangement joins TRBV5-1 to TRBJ2-7; the D call from TCRdb, TRBD1, cannot be confirmed without DNA. Germline lookup yields CDR1 SGHRS and CDR2 YFSETQ. The CDR3 has 13 amino acids. CDR3 sequence reads: CASSESRAYEQYF.